This record looks at one TCR beta chain sequence and its context. The sample is drawn from a study of blood T cell repertoires in COVID-19. Study-wide context: Samples of COVID-19 (acute and convalescent) were obtained from the United States, Italy and Spain. The cDNA or gDNA used as material had been derived from T cells, B-cell-depleted T cells, or PBMCs.

Original processing methods: From reference gene primer amplification, estimates of nucleated cell counts were derived. Generated by immunoSEQ multiplex PCR, the TCRdb table keeps only in-frame clones and is missing some. That table is the source of V, J and clone size, and D and trimming were worked out from the DNA. The sample has 220,000 or so clones, around nine tenths seen once; the top ten hold approximately 15%. Cohort placement rested on clinical history that participants reported themselves. The sequenced sample consisted of PBMCs or T cells enriched from blood (not recorded which). This receptor was identified in a woman aged 45-65 years with acute COVID-19.

The CDR3 nucleotides read TGTGCCAGTCGGTCTCAGGGCTATGGCTACACCTTC. Its translation is CASRSQGYGYTF. This chain connects TRBV19 to TRBJ1-2, with a possible D match to TRBD1 (5 bases). The CDR3 spans 12 residues. Germline loops: CDR1 LNHDA, CDR2 SQIVND (reference sequence). V was shortened by 8 bases and J by 4 bases, with 11 bases between the two germline ends.